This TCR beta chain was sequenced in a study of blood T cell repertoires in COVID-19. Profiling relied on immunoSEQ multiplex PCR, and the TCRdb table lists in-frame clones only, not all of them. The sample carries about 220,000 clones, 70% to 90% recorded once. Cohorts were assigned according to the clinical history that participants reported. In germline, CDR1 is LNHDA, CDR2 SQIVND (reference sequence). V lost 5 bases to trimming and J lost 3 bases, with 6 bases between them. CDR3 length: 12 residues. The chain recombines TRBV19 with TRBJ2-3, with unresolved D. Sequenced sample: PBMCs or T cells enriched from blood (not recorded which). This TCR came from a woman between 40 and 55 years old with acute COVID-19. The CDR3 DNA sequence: TGTGCCAGTAGTGCCGGGACAGATACGCAGTATTTT. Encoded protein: CASSAGTDTQYF.